These 5 T cell receptor beta chains came from one sample sequenced in a study of shared clonotypes between healthy human individuals. The method was immunoSEQ multiplex PCR; TCRdb's version includes in-frame clones alone and lacks a portion of them. The table records about 2.3 million clones, roughly 93% of them present only once. Source material: naive CD4+ T cells from PBMCs. Regarding subset: CD45RA+ positively selected. The origin of the receptors is a man younger than 30 in good health. Some clones in this sample may be carry-over from other donors' samples.

The CDR3 is CASSRGLTDTQYF. CDR3 bases: TGCGCCAGCAGCCGGGGCCTGACAGATACGCAGTATTTT. The genes are TRBV10-1 and TRBJ2-3; D assignment may be TRBD1 or TRBD2 (5 bases each). The CDR3 contains 13 residues. CDR1 is WNHNN, CDR2 SYGVQD, per germline (reference sequence). Trimming cost V 6 bases and J 3 bases, with 10 bases left between them.

This chain uses TRBV7-6 with TRBJ2-4; D perhaps matches TRBD2 (5 bases). CDR1 is SGHVS and CDR2 is FNYEAQ in the germline V gene. The V gene lost 0 bases and the J gene lost 6 bases, with 9 bases spanning the gap. This CDR3 region has 14 residues. Here the CDR3 reads CASSLAVGGNIQYF. The CDR3 coding sequence is TGTGCCAGCAGCTTAGCCGTTGGAGGAAACATTCAGTACTTC. The full variable domain, completed using reference TRBV7-6 and TRBJ2-4, is GAGVSQSPRYKVTKRGQDVALRCDPISGHVSLYWYRQALGQGPEFLTYFNYEAQQDKSGLPNDRFSAERPEGSISTLTIQRTEQRDSAMYRCASSLAVGGNIQYFGAGTRLSVL.

V and J are TRBV27 and TRBJ2-1, with D tentatively TRBD1 (6 bases). CDR3 length: 12 amino acids. Germline CDR1 MNHEY, CDR2 SMNVEV (reference sequence). V dropped 5 bases and J dropped 14 bases, with 16 bases sitting between them. The CDR3 bases are TGTGCCAGCAGTCTCCTACAGGGAGAAGAGTTCTTC. This gives the protein CASSLLQGEEFF.

This clone was picked up one time. This chain uses TRBV5-1 with TRBJ2-1; D is uncertain. The CDR3 spans 15 residues. The V gene lost 0 bases and the J gene lost 3 bases, with 10 bases spanning the gap. Germline V gene sequence: CDR1 SGHRS, CDR2 YFSETQ. This chain's CDR3 is CASSLASANYNEQFF. CDR3 nucleotide sequence: TGCGCCAGCAGCTTGGCCTCGGCTAACTACAATGAGCAGTTCTTC.

This chain joins TRBV19 and TRBJ1-5, with unresolved D. The CDR3 has 15 amino acids. Between the trimmed V and J ends, which lost 2 bases and 4 bases, there was a span of 12 bases. Germline CDR1 LNHDA, CDR2 SQIVND (reference sequence). This CDR3 reads CASSISTGVNQPQHF. The DNA of the CDR3 is TGTGCCAGTAGTATATCTACTGGGGTTAATCAGCCCCAGCATTTT. The entire variable domain, with the rest obtained from reference TRBV19 and TRBJ1-5, is as follows: DGGITQSPKYLFRKEGQNVTLSCEQNLNHDAMYWYRQDPGQGLRLIYYSQIVNDFQKGDIAEGYSVSREKKESFPLTVTSAQKNPTAFYLCASSISTGVNQPQHFGDGTRLSIL.